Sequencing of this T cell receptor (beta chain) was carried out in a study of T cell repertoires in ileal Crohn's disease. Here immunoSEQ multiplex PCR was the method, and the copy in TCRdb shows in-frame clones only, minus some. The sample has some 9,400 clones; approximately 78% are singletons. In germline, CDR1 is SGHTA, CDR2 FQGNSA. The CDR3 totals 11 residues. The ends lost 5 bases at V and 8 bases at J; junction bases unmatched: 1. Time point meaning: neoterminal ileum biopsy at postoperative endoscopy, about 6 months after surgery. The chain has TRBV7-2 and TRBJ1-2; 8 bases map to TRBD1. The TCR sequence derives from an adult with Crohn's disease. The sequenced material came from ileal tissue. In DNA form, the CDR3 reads TGTGCCAGCAGCGCAGGGGGCGGCTACACCTTC. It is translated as CASSAGGGYTF.